The entry below gives a single T cell receptor (beta chain) sequence along with its context. Its antigen is as yet unknown. The sample contains more than one DNA sequence encoding this CDR3. Profiled with immunoSEQ multiplex PCR; TCRdb holds only in-frame clones, not every one. The table records 1.5 million to 2.5 million clones, approximately 94% of them present only once. This sample was taken from a study of shared clonotypes between healthy human individuals. Study-level findings and limits: Sequencing depth was expected to affect clonotype sharing among donors.

Naive CD8 populations comprised CD45RO-negative cells positively selected for CCR7, excluding terminally differentiated effector memory CD45RA+ cells. Donation came from healthy HIV-negative adults that had no recent acute infections or vaccinations. The CDR3 runs to 15 residues. Trimming at V came to 4 bases and at J to 5 bases, leaving 7 bases not matched to a gene. Germline loops: CDR1 SGHDT, CDR2 YYEEEE. The TCR originated in a man aged 18 to 30 in good health. V is TRBV5-6 and J is TRBJ2-5, with 11 bases lining up with TRBD2. Sequenced input: naive CD8+ T cells sorted from blood. CDR3 sequence reads: CASSLLAGGPETQYF. CDR3 in DNA: TGTGCCAGCAGCCTTTTAGCGGGGGGGCCGGAGACCCAGTACTTC. Supplemented by reference TRBV5-6 and TRBJ2-5, the full variable domain reads DAGVTQSPTHLIKTRGQQVTLRCSPKSGHDTVSWYQQALGQGPQFIFQYYEEEERQRGNFPDRFSGHQFPNYSSELNVNALLLGDSALYLCASSLLAGGPETQYFGPGTRLLVL.